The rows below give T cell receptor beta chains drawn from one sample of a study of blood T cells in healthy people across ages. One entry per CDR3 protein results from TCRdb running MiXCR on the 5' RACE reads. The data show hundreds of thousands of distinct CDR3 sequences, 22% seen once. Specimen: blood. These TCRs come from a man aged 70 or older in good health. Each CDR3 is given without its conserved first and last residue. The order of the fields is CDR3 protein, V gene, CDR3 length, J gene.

SASPGLRGTDTQY	TRBV20-1	13	TRBJ2-3
ATSDPTEQF	TRBV24-1	9	TRBJ2-1
ATSDSLWTSVNEQF	TRBV24-1	14	TRBJ2-1
ASSGDNNQPQH	TRBV12-3/TRBV12-4	11	TRBJ1-5
ASSNDRAYEQY	TRBV6-5	11	TRBJ2-7
ASSLGLAGSGNEQF	TRBV5-1	14	TRBJ2-1
ASKQGDVVEQF	TRBV12-3/TRBV12-4	11	TRBJ2-1
ASTAWGLPKAKNIQY	TRBV6-2/TRBV6-3	15	TRBJ2-4
ASSYSRTGVDYGYT	TRBV6-5	14	TRBJ1-2
ASKRTVDGEAF	TRBV7-9	11	TRBJ1-1
ASSEGPGYNEQF	TRBV2	12	TRBJ2-1
ASSEFLSGQGRLRTYNEQF	TRBV25-1	19	TRBJ2-1
ASSSQGDRHTGELF	TRBV6-4	14	TRBJ2-2
ASSVSGAYTDTQY	TRBV6-1	13	TRBJ2-3
ASRANGLSSYNEQF	TRBV12-3/TRBV12-4	14	TRBJ2-1
SATASGRGADTQY	TRBV20-1	13	TRBJ2-3
SARSGTFREQY	TRBV20-1	11	TRBJ2-7
ASSIGSQGATNEKLF	TRBV19	15	TRBJ1-4
ASSEALATQY	TRBV6-1	10	TRBJ2-3
ASSLADRGEPGNQPQH	TRBV5-1	16	TRBJ1-5
SARDPSGLEQF	TRBV20-1	11	TRBJ2-1
ASRPGQETQY	TRBV25-1	10	TRBJ2-5
SVGSTGVNQPQH	TRBV29-1	12	TRBJ1-5
ATSIDYGPSTDTQY	TRBV15	14	TRBJ2-3
ASSVSGGAREQY	TRBV9	12	TRBJ2-7
ASRGDVTDTQY	TRBV2	11	TRBJ2-3
ASSLLHGQGGRSYEQY	TRBV7-2	16	TRBJ2-7
ASSISTWTGSYEQY	TRBV13	14	TRBJ2-7
ASSLGDWNEQF	TRBV27	11	TRBJ2-1
ASSFERTTDTQY	TRBV7-2	12	TRBJ2-3
ASSEDRGGQETQY	TRBV2	13	TRBJ2-5
ASSLGSSGPQETQY	TRBV7-2	14	TRBJ2-5
ASSQGLARLYNEQF	TRBV14	14	TRBJ2-1
ASRPGTTGNQPQH	TRBV7-9	13	TRBJ1-5
ASLRQGQWGEQY	TRBV6-1	12	TRBJ2-7
ASSQLAGAYYNEQF	TRBV18	14	TRBJ2-1
SAQEGGGRFEKLF	TRBV20-1	13	TRBJ1-4
ASSLEGYYTQY	TRBV7-2	11	TRBJ2-3
ASSPARGGNEQF	TRBV11-1	12	TRBJ2-1
ASSTRTSTNTQY	TRBV7-2	12	TRBJ2-3
ASTPRRSSGNTIY	TRBV12-3/TRBV12-4	13	TRBJ1-3
ASSGTASGGYT	TRBV7-6	11	TRBJ1-2
ASSSLTPGETQY	TRBV5-1	12	TRBJ2-5
ASSTNTGPYEQY	TRBV18	12	TRBJ2-7
SVGSGANVLT	TRBV29-1	10	TRBJ2-6
ASSQDYAQETQY	TRBV3-1	12	TRBJ2-5
ASMGNNEQF	TRBV28	9	TRBJ2-1
AISSGTIGRELF	TRBV10-3	12	TRBJ2-2
ASSVQGDTDTQY	TRBV19	12	TRBJ2-3
ASSLAAGDLYEQY	TRBV5-1	13	TRBJ2-7
ASASGSGEQY	TRBV28	10	TRBJ2-7
SARRDRREKLF	TRBV20-1	11	TRBJ1-4
ATSARLDTDTQY	TRBV24-1	12	TRBJ2-3
ASSYSTDRGRHEQY	TRBV6-6	14	TRBJ2-7